A single sample gave rise to the 11 T cell receptor beta chains below, sequenced in a study of graft-versus-host responses after intestinal transplantation. The protocol was immunoSEQ multiplex PCR, while the TCRdb copy is restricted to in-frame clones and leaves out a portion. Among approximately 100,000 clones listed, about 82% were seen once. The source material was PBMCs, sampled 255 days after intestinal transplant. These receptors all come from a human patient who received an intestinal transplant, so some T cells may come from the graft donor.

The V and J genes are TRBV6-1 and TRBJ2-7; D unresolved. The CDR3 loop spans 15 amino acids. Germline V gives CDR1 MNHNS, CDR2 SASEGT. V was cut by 3 bases and J by 4 bases, with 16 bases left in between. CDR3 in amino acids: CASSDPLGTGYEQYV. The CDR3 DNA reads as TGTGCCAGCAGTGATCCGCTGGGTACCGGGTACGAGCAGTACGTC.

The chain uses TRBV2 and TRBJ1-5; the match to TRBD1 covers 11 bases. Germline trimming cut 2 bases from V and 2 bases from J; bases unmatched to any gene: 5. Germline CDR1 and CDR2: SNHLY and FYNNEI. The CDR3 covers 17 residues. The CDR3 spells CASSERTGGSGNQPQHF. In DNA form, the CDR3 reads TGTGCCAGCAGTGAAAGGACAGGGGGCAGCGGCAATCAGCCCCAGCATTTT.

This chain links TRBV5-4 with TRBJ2-5; 10 bases are a match to TRBD1. The V and J ends lost 4 bases and 5 bases, in that order; junction bases with no gene match: 8. The CDR3 covers 15 residues. CDR1 and CDR2 (germline): SGHNT, YYREEE (reference sequence). The CDR3: CASSVRQGARETQYF. CDR3 DNA sequence: TGTGCCAGCAGCGTACGACAGGGGGCGCGGGAGACCCAGTACTTC.

This clone has just one count. The genes are TRBV6-1 and TRBJ2-3; D is unclear. Trimming left V 2 bases short and J 0 bases short, with 9 bases between. CDR3 length equals 15 residues. In germline, CDR1 is MNHNS, CDR2 SASEGT. Here the CDR3 reads CASSEFVPSTDTQYF. The CDR3 DNA reads as TGTGCCAGCAGTGAATTTGTCCCTAGCACAGATACGCAGTATTTT.

The chain combines TRBV5-8 with TRBJ2-3, with D possibly TRBD2 on 7 matching bases. This CDR3 spans 14 amino acids. With 4 bases removed from V and 4 bases from J, the gap between germline ends came to 13 bases. CDR1 and CDR2 (germline): SGHTS, YDEGEE. The CDR3: CASSPDSGADTQYF. The CDR3 nucleotides are TGTGCCAGCAGCCCGGACAGCGGGGCAGATACGCAGTATTTT.

The gene calls are TRBV6-5 and TRBJ1-2; 8 bases are shared with TRBD1. V lost 5 bases and J lost 8; bases outside the gene matches: 10. The CDR3 length is 14 residues. Germline V gene lookup returns CDR1 MNHEY and CDR2 SVGAGI. The CDR3 sequence: CASSTGQVPGGYTF. CDR3 DNA sequence: TGTGCCAGCAGTACGGGACAGGTGCCGGGGGGCTACACCTTC.

The genes are TRBV5-1 and TRBJ2-7; TRBD1 aligns across 8 bases. Germline trimming cut 4 bases from V and 1 base from J; bases unmatched to any gene: 4. This CDR3 has 14 residues. Looked up from germline, CDR1 is SGHRS and CDR2 is YFSETQ. Here the CDR3 DNA reads TGCGCCAGCAGCGGCGGACAGGGATCCTACGAGCAGTACTTC. Amino acid sequence: CASSGGQGSYEQYF. Drawing the rest from reference TRBV5-1 and TRBJ2-7, the complete variable domain is KAGVTQTPRYLIKTRGQQVTLSCSPISGHRSVSWYQQTPGQGLQFLFEYFSETQRNKGNFPGRFSGRQFSNSRSEMNVSTLELGDSALYLCASSGGQGSYEQYFGPGTRLTVT.

The chain recombines TRBV15 with TRBJ1-2; possibly TRBD1 for D (5 bases). V was trimmed by 3 bases and J by 3 bases, leaving 8 bases between them. The CDR3 loop spans 13 amino acids. The V gene's germline CDR1 is LNHNV and CDR2 YYDKDF (reference sequence). The CDR3 sequence is CATSSRQYYGYTF. CDR3 nucleotide sequence: TGTGCCACCAGCAGCCGACAGTACTATGGCTACACCTTC.

The gene calls are TRBV5-6 and TRBJ2-1; no clear D. Germline CDR1 and CDR2: SGHDT and YYEEEE. Trimming stripped 6 bases from V and 3 bases from J, with 16 bases between. The CDR3 runs to 15 residues. The CDR3 protein is CASTPHGRLYNEQFF. The CDR3 bases are TGTGCCAGCACCCCCCACGGGCGGCTCTACAATGAGCAGTTCTTC.

The chain links TRBV5-6 to TRBJ1-2, with unresolved D. Germline V gives CDR1 SGHDT, CDR2 YYEEEE. The V end lost 2 bases, the J end lost 5 bases, and 7 bases lay between the germline ends. The CDR3 sequence is 12 residues long. Written as DNA, the CDR3 is TGTGCCAGCAGCTTTCAAGGGTATGGCTACACCTTC. The encoded protein is CASSFQGYGYTF. The whole variable domain, filled in from reference TRBV5-6 and TRBJ1-2, reads DAGVTQSPTHLIKTRGQQVTLRCSPKSGHDTVSWYQQALGQGPQFIFQYYEEEERQRGNFPDRFSGHQFPNYSSELNVNALLLGDSALYLCASSFQGYGYTFGSGTRLTVV.

V and J are TRBV4-1 and TRBJ1-2, with D hard to call. The CDR3 length is 13 residues. With 1 base removed from V and 6 bases from J, the gap between germline ends came to 9 bases. Germline V gene data show CDR1 as MGHRA and CDR2 as YSYEKL. The CDR3, as DNA: TGCGCCAGCAGCCAAGGGGGAGGAGATGGCTACACCTTC. This gives the protein CASSQGGGDGYTF.